The clone carrying this TCR beta chain came up once. Its antigen is not known. The entry originates in a study of blood T cells in healthy people across ages. Overall study findings and caveats: The CMV status of each donor remained undetermined, and this could have confounded shifts in expanded clonotypes. Older age coincided with a roughly linear decline in TCR beta diversity per million T cells.

The CDR3 consists of 16 residues. V lost 6 bases, J lost 0 bases, and 6 bases stayed unmatched. Germline loops: CDR1 SQVTM, CDR2 ANQGSEA. The second PCR ran about 7 to 12 cycles with a sample-barcoded 5' primer and J-beta primers. Researchers report that each sample yielded at least 2.5 million CDR3-containing paired-end reads. TCRdb reanalysed the 5' RACE reads using MiXCR and keeps one entry per CDR3 protein. The data hold 700,000 to 850,000 distinct CDR3 sequences, with roughly 40% observed a single time. Donors were systemically healthy Caucasian individuals from Russia aged 6 to 90 years. This chain connects TRBV29-1 to TRBJ2-6; TRBD1 aligns across 9 bases. The sample consisted of blood. The clonotype comes from a man aged 18 to 30 in good health. The CDR3 DNA follows: TGCAGCGTACTGGGACAGGGCTCCTCTGGGGCCAACGTCCTGACTTTC. Protein sequence: CSVLGQGSSGANVLTF.